A single T cell receptor (beta chain) is shown here with its context. These data originate in a study of T cell changes during pregnancy in multiple sclerosis. The V and J ends lost 5 bases and 0 bases, in that order; junction bases with no gene match: 8. The germline V gene has CDR1 SEHNR and CDR2 FQNEAQ (reference sequence). The CDR3 extends over 18 amino acids. The protocol was immunoSEQ multiplex PCR, while the TCRdb copy is restricted to in-frame clones and leaves out a portion. The repertoire includes 55,000 to 75,000 clones, 90% to 95% of them detected once, and around 2.2% sits in the top ten.

The clonotype originates from a female donor in good health, enrolled as a control in a pregnancy study. The chain couples TRBV7-9 to TRBJ2-1, with 12 nucleotides matching TRBD2. This specimen was peripheral blood, taken in the third trimester of pregnancy. CDR3 residues: CASSNLAGGGYSYNEQFF. CDR3 coding DNA: TGTGCCAGCAGCAACCTAGCGGGAGGGGGATACTCCTACAATGAGCAGTTCTTC.